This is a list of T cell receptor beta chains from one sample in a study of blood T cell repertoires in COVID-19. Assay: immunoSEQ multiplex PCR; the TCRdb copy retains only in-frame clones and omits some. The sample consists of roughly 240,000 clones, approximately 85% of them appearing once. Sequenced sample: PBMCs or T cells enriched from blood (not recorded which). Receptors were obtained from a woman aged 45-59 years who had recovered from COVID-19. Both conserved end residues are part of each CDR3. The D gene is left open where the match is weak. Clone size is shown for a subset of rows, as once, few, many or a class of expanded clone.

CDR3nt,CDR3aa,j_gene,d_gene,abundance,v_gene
TGTGCCAGTGCGCTAGGACAGGGTTCCTACAATGAGCAGTTCTTC,CASALGQGSYNEQFF,TRBJ2-1,TRBD1,-,TRBV19
TGTGCCAGCAGCTCGGCGGACAGGGAAAGCTCACCCCTCCACTTT,CASSSADRESSPLHF,TRBJ1-6,TRBD1,-,TRBV5-6
TGTGCCAGCAGTTACAGGGAGAATGAAAAACTGTTTTTT,CASSYRENEKLFF,TRBJ1-4,-,-,TRBV6-2/TRBV6-3
TGTGCCAGCAGCTACAGGGGTACTGAAGCTTTCTTT,CASSYRGTEAFF,TRBJ1-1,TRBD1,few,TRBV7-9
TGTGCCAGCTCACCAGGGGGCGGAGGTCAGCCCCAGCATTTT,CASSPGGGGQPQHF,TRBJ1-5,-,-,TRBV18
TGCGCCAGCAGCCAAGGCGTTGATAGCAATCAGCCCCAGCATTTT,CASSQGVDSNQPQHF,TRBJ1-5,-,once,TRBV4-3
TGTGCCAGCAGCTCTCAGGGGCCGGGACTAGTTAACATTCAGTACTTC,CASSSQGPGLVNIQYF,TRBJ2-4,TRBD2,-,TRBV7-6
TGTGCCAGCAGCTTATCTCTTTGGGGCCCTGAAGCTTTCTTT,CASSLSLWGPEAFF,TRBJ1-1,-,-,TRBV7-8
TGCGCCAGCAGCTTGGGACTAGCGGGACCCGAAGATACGCAGTATTTT,CASSLGLAGPEDTQYF,TRBJ2-3,TRBD2,-,TRBV5-1
TGTGCCAGCAGCTTTGGACAGGCCGGGGAGCTGTTTTTT,CASSFGQAGELFF,TRBJ2-2,TRBD1,-,TRBV7-3
TGTGCCAGCAGCTTAGGTGGTTCCCCGAGCGCTGAAGCTTTCTTT,CASSLGGSPSAEAFF,TRBJ1-1,-,-,TRBV11-2
TGCGCCAGCAGCGGACTAGCCTTTGATGAGCAGTTCTTC,CASSGLAFDEQFF,TRBJ2-1,TRBD2,-,TRBV4-3
TGTGCCAGCAGCCCGGACAGCATGAACACTGAAGCTTTCTTT,CASSPDSMNTEAFF,TRBJ1-1,-,-,TRBV4-2
TGTGCCAGCAGACAGGGAGAGCTGTTTTTT,CASRQGELFF,TRBJ2-2,-,-,TRBV2
TGTGCCAGAGGGACAGCAGGCTGGGTGGGTGAGCAGTTCTTC,CARGTAGWVGEQFF,TRBJ2-1,TRBD1,-,TRBV2
TGTGCCAGCAGACCGCAGGGAGAAGCTTTCTTT,CASRPQGEAFF,TRBJ1-1,-,once,TRBV12-3/TRBV12-4
TGTGCCAGCAGTGAGTGGCGGGAAGCTGGGGCCAACGTCCTGACTTTC,CASSEWREAGANVLTF,TRBJ2-6,-,-,TRBV25-1
TGTGCCAGCAGCTTAACCCAGGGCCGGGGCAATCAGCCCCAGCATTTT,CASSLTQGRGNQPQHF,TRBJ1-5,-,-,TRBV11-3
TGCGCCAGCAGCCCCGGGACAGGGACGTCTAATGAAAAACTGTTTTTT,CASSPGTGTSNEKLFF,TRBJ1-4,TRBD1,-,TRBV5-1
TGTGCCAGCAGTTATTGGACAATGTGGGGTAATTCACCCCTCCACTTT,CASSYWTMWGNSPLHF,TRBJ1-6,-,-,TRBV28
TGTGCCAGTAGTCTCTCCGGGACAGGGTCAACTGAAGCTTTCTTT,CASSLSGTGSTEAFF,TRBJ1-1,TRBD1,-,TRBV19
TGTGCCAGCAGGCCCGGGACAGGGAGGTCTGGCACAGATACGCAGTATTTT,CASRPGTGRSGTDTQYF,TRBJ2-3,TRBD1,-,TRBV27
TGTGCCAGCAGCCGAGAAGCCCAAAGCTCCTACGAGCAGTACTTC,CASSREAQSSYEQYF,TRBJ2-7,-,once,TRBV3-1/TRBV3-2
TGTGCCAGCAGCGTAATCTGGGGGCCTACAGATACGCAGTATTTT,CASSVIWGPTDTQYF,TRBJ2-3,-,-,TRBV9
TGTGCCAGCAGTTACTCTGAGACAGATACGCAGTATTTT,CASSYSETDTQYF,TRBJ2-3,-,-,TRBV6-2/TRBV6-3
TGTGCCAGCAGTTTTTCAGGGGCCGAGCAGTACTTC,CASSFSGAEQYF,TRBJ2-7,-,-,TRBV6-5
TGTGCCAGCTCATTACCGGGACAGGGGTCTCACGAGCAGTACTTC,CASSLPGQGSHEQYF,TRBJ2-7,TRBD1,-,TRBV11-3
TGTGCCTGTGACAGGGCCTACGAGCAGTACTTC,CACDRAYEQYF,TRBJ2-7,TRBD1,-,TRBV30
TGTGCCAGCAGCTTAAGCCTCTCTGGAAACACCATATATTTT,CASSLSLSGNTIYF,TRBJ1-3,-,-,TRBV7-2
TGTGCCAGCAGTTTGACCGGGACAGGGTTCAAGCCCCAGCATTTT,CASSLTGTGFKPQHF,TRBJ1-5,TRBD1,-,TRBV28
TGCAGCGTTGAAGGCAGGAATTACGAGCAGTACTTC,CSVEGRNYEQYF,TRBJ2-7,-,-,TRBV29-1
TGCGCCAGCAGCGGGGGACAGCAGTACAATGAGCAGTTCTTC,CASSGGQQYNEQFF,TRBJ2-1,TRBD1,-,TRBV5-1
TGTGCCAGCAGCAGAGGACAGGGTGGAACTTTCTTT,CASSRGQGGTFF,TRBJ1-1,TRBD1,-,TRBV6-5
TGTGCCAGCAGTTCCTACGGGACAGGGGAAGGTGAAAAACTGTTTTTT,CASSSYGTGEGEKLFF,TRBJ1-4,TRBD1,-,TRBV27
TGCGCCAGCAGCTTATACAGGGGGCCGGCGGAAAAACTGTTTTTT,CASSLYRGPAEKLFF,TRBJ1-4,TRBD1,-,TRBV5-1
TGTGCCAGCAGTTACTCGGCAGTCCTCAACTATGGCTACACCTTC,CASSYSAVLNYGYTF,TRBJ1-2,-,-,TRBV6-6
TGTGCCAGCAGCTTAGATTGGGTCTGGGGGCAGACCGGGGAGCTGTTTTTT,CASSLDWVWGQTGELFF,TRBJ2-2,-,-,TRBV11-2
TGTGCCACCAGTGATTGGGGCGGGGGCCTGTACTTC,CATSDWGGGLYF,TRBJ2-7,-,-,TRBV24-1
TGTGCCAGCAGCCAAACGTGGAGTCTCTATAATTCACCCCTCCACTTT,CASSQTWSLYNSPLHF,TRBJ1-6,-,-,TRBV3-1/TRBV3-2
TGTGCCACCAGCAGAGATCTAGCTAGCAATGAGCAGTTCTTC,CATSRDLASNEQFF,TRBJ2-1,-,-,TRBV15
TGCAGTGCTAGTAGGGCTAGCGGGGGCGGGTACGAGCAGTACTTC,CSASRASGGGYEQYF,TRBJ2-7,TRBD2,-,TRBV20-1
TGTGCCAGTATGGTGCTGGAGCTGCGGGAGCAGTACTTC,CASMVLELREQYF,TRBJ2-7,-,-,TRBV19
TGTGCCAGCCGCCCGGAAGTAACAGACGTTGAAGCTTTCTTT,CASRPEVTDVEAFF,TRBJ1-1,-,-,TRBV5-5
TGTGCCAGCAGCACCTATACGAACACTGAAGCTTTCTTT,CASSTYTNTEAFF,TRBJ1-1,-,-,TRBV11-3
TGTGCCAGCAGCCAAGTTTTCAGTCCGTACAGGGGGCACGAGCGGGAAACCTACAATGAGCAGTTCTTC,CASSQVFSPYRGHERETYNEQFF,TRBJ2-1,TRBD1,-,TRBV4-2
TGTGCCAGCAGTTACCGGGACACCTATAATGAGCAGTTCTTC,CASSYRDTYNEQFF,TRBJ2-1,-,once,TRBV6-5
TGTGCCAGCAGGAGGGGGATTGGCTACACCTTC,CASRRGIGYTF,TRBJ1-2,-,-,TRBV12-3/TRBV12-4
TGCGCCAGCAGCCAGGTAGTACCGGCAGGCAGCACTGAAGCTTTCTTT,CASSQVVPAGSTEAFF,TRBJ1-1,-,-,TRBV4-1
TGTGCCAGCAGCTTAGGAGTCGGAAACACCATATATTTT,CASSLGVGNTIYF,TRBJ1-3,-,-,TRBV7-9
TGTGCCAGCAGCTTTGTACCTCAAGGGGCGGAGACCCAGTACTTC,CASSFVPQGAETQYF,TRBJ2-5,-,-,TRBV7-2
TGCAGTGCTAGTAGCGGGGGCTCCTACGAGCAGTACTTC,CSASSGGSYEQYF,TRBJ2-7,TRBD2,-,TRBV20-1
TGTGCCAGCAGCCTCGTGGGAGGCGCGACGAACTATGGCTACACCTTC,CASSLVGGATNYGYTF,TRBJ1-2,-,-,TRBV7-9